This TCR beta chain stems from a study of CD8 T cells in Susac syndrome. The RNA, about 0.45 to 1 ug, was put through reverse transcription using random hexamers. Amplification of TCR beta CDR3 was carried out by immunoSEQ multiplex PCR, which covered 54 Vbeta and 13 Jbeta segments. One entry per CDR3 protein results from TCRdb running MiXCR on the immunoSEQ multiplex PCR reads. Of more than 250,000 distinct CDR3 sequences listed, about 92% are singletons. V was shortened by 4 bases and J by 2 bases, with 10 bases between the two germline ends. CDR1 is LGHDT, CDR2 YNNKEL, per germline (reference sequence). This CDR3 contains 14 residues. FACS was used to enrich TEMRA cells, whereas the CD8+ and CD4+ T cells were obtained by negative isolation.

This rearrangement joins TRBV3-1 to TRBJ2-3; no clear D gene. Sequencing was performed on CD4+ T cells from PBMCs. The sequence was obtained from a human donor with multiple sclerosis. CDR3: CASSRQTPTDTQYF. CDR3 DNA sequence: TGTGCCAGCAGCCGGCAGACTCCCACAGATACGCAGTATTTT.